A selection of T cell receptor beta chains follows, all from one sample in a study of early T cells in non-severe SARS-CoV-2 infection. TCRdb reprocessed the 5' RACE reads with MiXCR, giving one entry per CDR3 protein. The sample contains 70,000 or so distinct CDR3 sequences, about an eighth of which appear only once. The sequencing input was whole blood. These receptors came from an adult who was a healthcare worker with PCR-confirmed SARS-CoV-2 infection or an uninfected control (not recorded which). The CDR3 runs from the conserved cysteine through the conserved F or W. A D gene is named only where the DNA matches it firmly.

>15|TRBV29-1|TRBD2
CSVVTSGWGPDTQYF
>15|TRBV12-3/TRBV12-4|TRBD2
CASSFEAGETYEQYF
>15|TRBV28|.
CASSSLRVVEDIQYF
>16|TRBV11-2|.
CASSPGLIKNTGELFF
>12|TRBV7-9|.
CASSTNNQPQHF
>14|TRBV6-2/TRBV6-3|TRBD1
CASRRTGGGDTQYF
>15|TRBV6-2/TRBV6-3|TRBD1
CATCRPGQGVYGYTF
>13|TRBV13|TRBD2
CASSRGGVGEQYF
>13|TRBV29-1|.
CSVGSLPNEKLFF
>16|TRBV4-3|TRBD2
CASSQDFTSGRSEQYF
>15|TRBV12-3/TRBV12-4|TRBD1
CASSPRQGMAYGYTF
>13|TRBV7-9|.
CASTTGQTYEQYF
>16|TRBV5-8|TRBD2
CASSLMGLSRADTQYF
>14|TRBV7-9|.
CASSKVLLNTEAFF
>16|TRBV27|.
CASSLLPGRHYNEQFF
>17|TRBV5-1|.
CASSLNVGGSGANVLTF
>14|TRBV18|.
CASSPSGDTGELFF
>16|TRBV7-8|TRBD2
CASSSRTSGDTDTQYF
>16|TRBV28|.
CATQGLAGAEVGELFF
>17|TRBV5-4|TRBD1
CASSLGDSSGGANVLTF
>12|TRBV7-2|.
CAIGPPTGGYTF
>12|TRBV29-1|.
CSVSTGYNEQFF
>13|TRBV7-7|TRBD1
CASSSGTVDTQYF
>15|TRBV5-5|.
CASSLFVGEDQPQHF
>14|TRBV7-8|TRBD2
CASSLAAGGSEQYF
>14|TRBV12-3/TRBV12-4|TRBD2
CASNERGIQETQYF